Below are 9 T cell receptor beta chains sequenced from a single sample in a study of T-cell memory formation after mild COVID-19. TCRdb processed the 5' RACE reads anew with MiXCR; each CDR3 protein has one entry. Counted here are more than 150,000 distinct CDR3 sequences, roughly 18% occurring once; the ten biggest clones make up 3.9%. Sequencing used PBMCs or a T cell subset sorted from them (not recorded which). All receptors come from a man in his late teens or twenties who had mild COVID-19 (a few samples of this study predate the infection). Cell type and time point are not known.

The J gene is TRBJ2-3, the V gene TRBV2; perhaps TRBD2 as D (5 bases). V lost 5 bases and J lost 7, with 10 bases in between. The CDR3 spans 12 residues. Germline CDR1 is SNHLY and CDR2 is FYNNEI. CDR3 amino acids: CASSQDSHTQYF. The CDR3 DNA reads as TGTGCCAGCAGTCAGGACTCCCATACGCAGTATTTT.

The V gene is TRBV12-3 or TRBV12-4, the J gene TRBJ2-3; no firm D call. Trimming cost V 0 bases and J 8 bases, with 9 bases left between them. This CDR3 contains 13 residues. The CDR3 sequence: CASSLALEGTQYF. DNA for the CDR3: TGTGCCAGCAGTTTAGCGCTCGAAGGTACGCAGTATTTT.

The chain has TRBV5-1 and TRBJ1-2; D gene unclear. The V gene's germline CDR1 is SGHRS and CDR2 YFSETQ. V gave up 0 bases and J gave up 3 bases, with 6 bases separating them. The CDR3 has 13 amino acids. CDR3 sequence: CASSLAGDYGYTF. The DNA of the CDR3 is TGCGCCAGCAGCTTGGCCGGGGACTATGGCTACACCTTC.

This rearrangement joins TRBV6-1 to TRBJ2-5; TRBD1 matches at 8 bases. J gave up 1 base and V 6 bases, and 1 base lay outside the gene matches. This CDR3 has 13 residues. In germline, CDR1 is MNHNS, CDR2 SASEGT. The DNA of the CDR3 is TGTGCCAGCAGGACAGGGGCCCAAGAGACCCAGTACTTC. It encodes CASRTGAQETQYF.

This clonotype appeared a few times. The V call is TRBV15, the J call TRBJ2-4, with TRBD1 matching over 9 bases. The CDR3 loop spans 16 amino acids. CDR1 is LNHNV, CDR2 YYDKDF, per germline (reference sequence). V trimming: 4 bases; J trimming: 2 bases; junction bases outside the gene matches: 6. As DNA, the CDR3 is TGTGCCACCAGCATAGACAGGGGGATGACCAAAAACATTCAGTACTTC. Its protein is CATSIDRGMTKNIQYF.

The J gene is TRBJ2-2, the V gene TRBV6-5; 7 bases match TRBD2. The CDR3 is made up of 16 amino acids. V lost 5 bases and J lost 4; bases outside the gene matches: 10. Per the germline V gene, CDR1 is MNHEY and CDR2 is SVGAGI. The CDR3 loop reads CASSTSGSGRTGELFF. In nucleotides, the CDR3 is TGTGCCAGCAGTACGTCCGGTAGCGGGCGCACCGGGGAGCTGTTTTTT.

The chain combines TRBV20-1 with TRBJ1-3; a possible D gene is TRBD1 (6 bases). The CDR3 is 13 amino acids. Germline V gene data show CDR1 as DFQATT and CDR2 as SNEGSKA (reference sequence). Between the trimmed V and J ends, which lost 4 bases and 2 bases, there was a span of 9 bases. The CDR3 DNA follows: TGCAGTGCTACGAACAGGGCTGGAAACACCATATATTTT. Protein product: CSATNRAGNTIYF.

The CDR3 loop reads CASSLRPSGANTEAFF. The CDR3, as DNA: TGCGCCAGCAGCTTGAGGCCCTCAGGGGCGAACACTGAAGCTTTCTTT. This chain joins TRBV5-1 and TRBJ1-1; tentatively, D is TRBD1 (6 bases). Germline CDR1 reads SGHRS; CDR2 reads YFSETQ. The V gene lost 1 base and the J gene lost 1 base, with 14 bases spanning the gap. This CDR3 is 16 amino acids long.

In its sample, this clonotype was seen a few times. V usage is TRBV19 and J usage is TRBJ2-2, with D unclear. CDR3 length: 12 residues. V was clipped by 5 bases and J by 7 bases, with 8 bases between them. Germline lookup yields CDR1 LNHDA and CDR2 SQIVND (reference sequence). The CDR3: CASSSRFGELFF. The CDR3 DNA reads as TGTGCCAGTAGTTCCCGGTTCGGGGAGCTGTTTTTT.